This T cell receptor beta chain was sequenced for a study of Graves' ophthalmopathy and Graves' hyperthyroidism. RNA transcripts provided the template for amplifying TCR beta CDR3 regions. Second-round multiplex PCR followed a first-round RT-PCR using HTBI primers. TCRdb itself ran the multiplex PCR reads through MiXCR, one entry per CDR3 protein. The table shows hundreds of thousands of distinct CDR3 sequences, with 20% to 25% occurring only once. This clonotype has just a few counts. The ends were cut back, 3 bases at V and 7 bases at J, with 3 bases in the middle. The CDR3 totals 10 residues. Germline V gene lookup returns CDR1 MNHNS and CDR2 SASEGT. Aged 18 to 65, the patients with hyperthyroidism had under 2 months' duration and were newly diagnosed. The source of the PBMCs was around 9 ml of fresh peripheral blood.

The rearrangement links TRBV6-1 to TRBJ2-5, with no clear D. The sequence was obtained from a woman aged 18-29 years with stable Graves' hyperthyroidism. Some clones in this sample may be carry-over from other donors' samples. Specimen: peripheral blood. CDR3 region: CASSDLTQYF. The CDR3 nucleotides read TGTGCCAGCAGTGATCTGACCCAGTACTTC.